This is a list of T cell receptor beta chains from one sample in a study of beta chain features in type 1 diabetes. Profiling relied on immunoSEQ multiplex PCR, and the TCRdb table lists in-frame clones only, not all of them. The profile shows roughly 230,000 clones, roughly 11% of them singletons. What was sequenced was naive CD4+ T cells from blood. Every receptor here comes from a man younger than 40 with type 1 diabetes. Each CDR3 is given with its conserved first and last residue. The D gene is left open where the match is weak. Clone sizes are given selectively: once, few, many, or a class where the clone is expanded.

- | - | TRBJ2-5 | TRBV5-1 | CASSSLYQETQYF | TGCGCCAGCAGCTCCCTGTACCAAGAGACCCAGTACTTC
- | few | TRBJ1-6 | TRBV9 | CASSTGSYNSPLHF | TGTGCCAGCAGCACAGGGTCATACAATTCACCCCTCCACTTT
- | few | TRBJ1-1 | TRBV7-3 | CASSQDMNTEAFF | TGTGCCAGCAGCCAGGACATGAACACTGAAGCTTTCTTT
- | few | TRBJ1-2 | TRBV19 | CASTPDGNYGYTF | TGTGCCAGTACCCCTGACGGGAACTATGGCTACACCTTC
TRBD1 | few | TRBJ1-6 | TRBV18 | CASSRGQGFNSPLHF | TGTGCCAGCTCCCGTGGACAGGGCTTCAATTCACCCCTCCACTTT
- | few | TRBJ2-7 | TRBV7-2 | CASSLSLYEQYF | TGTGCCAGCAGCTTATCCCTATACGAGCAGTACTTC
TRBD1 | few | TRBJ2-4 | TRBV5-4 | CPNRGPKNIQYF | TGCCCTAACAGGGGGCCCAAAAACATTCAGTACTTC
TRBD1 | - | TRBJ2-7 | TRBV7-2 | CASSLPRTGNYEQYF | TGTGCCAGCAGCTTACCAAGGACAGGAAACTACGAGCAGTACTTC
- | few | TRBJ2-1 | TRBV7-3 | CASSLGVGVTMQFF | TGTGCCAGCAGCTTAGGGGTGGGAGTGACAATGCAGTTCTTC
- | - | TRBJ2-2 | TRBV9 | CASRPWGQNTGELFF | TGTGCCAGCAGACCATGGGGACAGAACACCGGGGAGCTGTTTTTT
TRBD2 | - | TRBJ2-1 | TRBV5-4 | CASSSSGGSSYNEQFF | TGTGCCAGCAGCTCTAGCGGGGGTTCCTCCTACAATGAGCAGTTCTTC
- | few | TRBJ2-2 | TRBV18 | CASSPRRDTGELFF | TGTGCCAGCTCACCACGGAGGGATACCGGGGAGCTGTTTTTT
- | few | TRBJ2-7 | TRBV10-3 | CAISEARTGDGHEQYF | TGTGCCATCAGTGAGGCTCGAACAGGCGACGGGCACGAGCAGTACTTC
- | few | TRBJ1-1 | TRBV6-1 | CASSPFNTEAFF | TGTGCCAGCAGCCCCTTTAACACTGAAGCTTTCTTT
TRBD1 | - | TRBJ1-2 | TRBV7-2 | CASSDRGRGYTF | TGTGCCAGCAGCGACAGGGGACGAGGCTACACCTTC
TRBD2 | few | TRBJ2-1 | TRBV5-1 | CASSKTSGDNEQFF | TGCGCCAGCAGCAAGACTAGCGGGGACAATGAGCAGTTCTTC
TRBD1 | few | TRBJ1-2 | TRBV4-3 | CASSYRGGGYTF | TGCGCCAGCAGCTACAGGGGCGGTGGCTACACCTTC
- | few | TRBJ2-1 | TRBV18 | CASSPPSPAGTFF | TGTGCCAGCTCACCCCCCTCCCCAGCGGGTACGTTCTTC
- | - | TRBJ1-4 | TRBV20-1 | CSARVREKLFF | TGCAGTGCTCGGGTTAGAGAAAAACTGTTTTTT